The next 20 T cell receptor beta chains were all read from a single sample in a study of shared clonotypes between healthy human individuals. Data came from immunoSEQ multiplex PCR; TCRdb stores just in-frame clones and leaves some out. The sample includes hundreds of thousands of clones, over 90% seen only once; the top ten take nearly 25%. The naive CD8 subset, CD45RO-negative cells positively selected for CCR7, excluded terminally differentiated effector memory CD45RA+ cells. Sequenced: naive CD8+ T cells sorted from blood. These receptors originate from a man aged 25-45 years in good health.

The chain recombines TRBV11-2 with TRBJ2-7; perhaps TRBD2 as D (5 bases). The germline V gene has CDR1 SGHAT and CDR2 FQNNGV. The V end lost 3 bases, the J end lost 6 bases, and 12 bases lay between the germline ends. The CDR3 runs 13 residues. CDR3 sequence (DNA): TGTGCCAGCAGCTTTCCGGGAACGGTCGAGCAGTACTTC. Its translation is CASSFPGTVEQYF.

This clone was detected only a few times. The J gene is TRBJ2-3, the V gene TRBV7-9; D unresolved. The CDR3 spans 13 residues. The V end was cut by 2 bases, the J end by 10 bases, with 13 bases between. The V gene's germline CDR1 is SEHNR and CDR2 FQNEAQ (reference sequence). The DNA for the CDR3 is TGTGCCAGCAGCTTACCTAGTTCCCTTGCGCAGTATTTT. Its translation: CASSLPSSLAQYF.

CDR3 in amino acids: CASTGLGGYTEAFF. The CDR3 bases are TGTGCCAGTACTGGTCTAGGTGGGTACACTGAAGCTTTCTTT. The J gene is TRBJ1-1, the V gene TRBV19, with unresolved D. The CDR3 is 14 residues long. Looked up from germline, CDR1 is LNHDA and CDR2 is SQIVND (reference sequence). V lost 7 bases and J lost 3, with 15 bases in between.

The chain couples TRBV7-9 to TRBJ2-7, with TRBD2 matching 12 bases. Germline V CDR1 and CDR2: SEHNR, FQNEAQ (reference sequence). This CDR3 contains 15 residues. Trimming cost V 5 bases and J 7 bases; bases outside gene matches: 9. DNA for the CDR3: TGTGCCAGCAGCCCCACTAGCGGGAGGTATAATGAGCAGTACTTC. It yields the protein CASSPTSGRYNEQYF.

This sequence joins TRBV2 and TRBJ2-2; D not resolved. CDR3 size: 16 residues. V lost 2 bases and J lost 0, with 10 bases in between. CDR1 is SNHLY and CDR2 is FYNNEI in the germline V gene. CDR3 loop: CASSEIFGANTGELFF. The DNA of the CDR3 is TGTGCCAGCAGTGAAATATTTGGTGCGAACACCGGGGAGCTGTTTTTT. Drawing the rest from reference TRBV2 and TRBJ2-2, the complete variable domain is EPEVTQTPSHQVTQMGQEVILRCVPISNHLYFYWYRQILGQKVEFLVSFYNNEISEKSEIFDDQFSVERPDGSNFTLKIRSTKLEDSAMYFCASSEIFGANTGELFFGEGSRLTVL.

This clone was detected only once. This sample includes further DNA sequences coding for the same CDR3. The chain recombines TRBV27 with TRBJ2-1; no definite D call. V was pared by 6 bases and J by 5 bases, with 8 bases between. The CDR3 runs to 12 residues. Germline V gives CDR1 MNHEY, CDR2 SMNVEV (reference sequence). DNA for the CDR3: TGTGCCAGCAGCCTTCTCGACAATGAGCAGTTCTTC. It specifies CASSLLDNEQFF.

The V gene is TRBV4-2, the J gene TRBJ2-1; perhaps TRBD1 as D (5 bases). With 0 bases removed from V and 7 bases from J, the gap between germline ends came to 16 bases. Germline lookup yields CDR1 LGHNA and CDR2 YNFKEQ. The CDR3 runs to 16 residues. The CDR3 sequence is CASSQDSQGSWNEQFF. CDR3 bases: TGTGCCAGCAGCCAAGATTCGCAGGGATCATGGAATGAGCAGTTCTTC.

This clone was picked up one time. A read error may account for a junction end that differs from germline. The V call is TRBV2, the J call TRBJ2-2, with D possibly matching TRBD2 (5 bases). Germline V gene data show CDR1 as SNHLY and CDR2 as FYNNEI. The CDR3 is 13 residues long. CDR3 amino acids: CASSGENNRGAVF. In nucleotides, the CDR3 is TGTGCCAGCAGTGGTGAGAATAACCGGGGAGCTGTTTTT.

The J gene is TRBJ2-6, the V gene TRBV6-1; D is undetermined. Germline V gives CDR1 MNHNS, CDR2 SASEGT. Trimming removed 6 bases at V and 2 bases at J, with 11 bases between. The CDR3 is made up of 15 amino acids. The CDR3 sequence: CASRDRPTGANVLTF. In DNA form, the CDR3 reads TGTGCCAGCAGGGACCGCCCAACTGGGGCCAACGTCCTGACTTTC.

The V gene is TRBV4-3, the J gene TRBJ2-1, with 9 nucleotides matching TRBD2. The CDR3 is 17 residues long. V gave up 1 base and J gave up 2 bases; unmatched junction bases: 6. In germline, CDR1 is LGHNA, CDR2 YSLEER. CDR3 bases: TGCGCCAGCAGCCAAGGAGATGGCGGGAGGGCCTACAATGAGCAGTTCTTC. It translates to CASSQGDGGRAYNEQFF.

CDR3 bases: TGTGCCAGCAGTTTCTCGACTGAAGCTTTCTTT. Amino acids: CASSFSTEAFF. The genes are TRBV28 and TRBJ1-1, with D unresolved. Trimming left V 3 bases short and J 5 bases short, with 4 bases between. CDR3 size: 11 residues. Germline V gene sequence: CDR1 MDHEN, CDR2 SYDVKM.

The rearrangement joins TRBV7-9 to TRBJ1-1; TRBD1 agrees at 10 bases. Trimming took 5 bases from V and 4 from J; bases not matched to a gene: 7. The CDR3 runs to 15 residues. The germline V gene encodes CDR1 SEHNR and CDR2 FQNEAQ (reference sequence). The CDR3 here is CASSPGQGVFTEAFF. The CDR3 bases are TGTGCCAGCAGCCCCGGACAGGGGGTGTTCACTGAAGCTTTCTTT. Variable domain in full (rest from reference TRBV7-9 and TRBJ1-1): DTGVSQNPRHKITKRGQNVTFRCDPISEHNRLYWYRQTLGQGPEFLTYFQNEAQLEKSRLLSDRFSAERPKGSFSTLEIQRTEQGDSAMYLCASSPGQGVFTEAFFGQGTRLTVV.

The chain employs TRBV27 and TRBJ2-7; TRBD2 aligns across 10 bases. This CDR3 region has 15 residues. The ends lost 5 bases at V and 1 base at J; junction bases unmatched: 5. CDR1 is MNHEY and CDR2 is SMNVEV in the germline V gene (reference sequence). The CDR3: CASSPGTSASYEQYF. Here the CDR3 DNA reads TGTGCCAGCAGTCCCGGGACTAGCGCGTCCTACGAGCAGTACTTC.

The sample holds one count of this clone. This CDR3 is also generated by other DNA sequences in the sample. The chain has TRBV2 and TRBJ2-3; D ambiguous. Trimming took off 7 bases at V and 5 bases at J, with 4 bases between the two ends. Germline V CDR1 and CDR2: SNHLY, FYNNEI. The CDR3 covers 10 residues. This CDR3 is CASTRDTQYF. The CDR3 coding sequence is TGTGCCAGCACGCGAGATACGCAGTATTTT.

CDR3 loop: CASSQLDSNQPQHF. The CDR3 DNA is TGTGCCAGCTCACAGCTGGACAGTAATCAGCCCCAGCATTTT. This chain joins TRBV18 and TRBJ1-5; a weak D match, TRBD1 (6 bases). V lost 4 bases to trimming and J lost 4 bases, with 11 bases between them. Looked up from germline, CDR1 is KGHSH and CDR2 is LQKENI. The CDR3 spans 14 residues.

The chain employs TRBV12-5 and TRBJ2-1, with 8 bases that match TRBD1. The V and J ends lost 2 bases and 7 bases, in that order; junction bases with no gene match: 7. Germline V gene data show CDR1 as LGHNT and CDR2 as FRNRAP. The CDR3 has 15 amino acids. For the CDR3, the DNA is TGTGCTAGTGGTTTGTTTAGGACAGGGTGGAATGAGCAGTTCTTC. As protein: CASGLFRTGWNEQFF. The full variable domain, rest sourced from reference TRBV12-5 and TRBJ2-1, is DARVTQTPRHKVTEMGQEVTMRCQPILGHNTVFWYRQTMMQGLELLAYFRNRAPLDDSGMPKDRFSAEMPDATLATLKIQPSEPRDSAVYFCASGLFRTGWNEQFFGPGTRLTVL.

The V call is TRBV7-8, the J call TRBJ2-7, with D possibly TRBD2 on 6 matching bases. The CDR3 runs 15 residues. V was trimmed by 2 bases and J by 1 base, leaving 12 bases between them. From germline, CDR1 is SGHVS and CDR2 FQNEAQ. CDR3 DNA sequence: TGTGCCAGCAGCTTATTCGAGGGAGGATCCTACGAGCAGTACTTC. Its protein is CASSLFEGGSYEQYF.

This chain uses TRBV6-6 with TRBJ1-1; possibly TRBD1 for D (6 bases). Per germline, CDR1 MNHNY and CDR2 SVGAGI (reference sequence). The CDR3 loop spans 15 amino acids. Trimming cost V 0 bases and J 5 bases, with 13 bases left between them. CDR3 nucleotides: TGTGCCAGCAGTTACTCGTCGGACAGTATAACTGAAGCTTTCTTT. Protein product: CASSYSSDSITEAFF.

The chain carries TRBV9 and TRBJ2-7; TRBD1 matches at 10 bases. CDR1 and CDR2 from the germline V gene are SGDLS and YYNGEE. V shed 4 bases, J shed 5 bases, and the junction held 6 bases outside the gene matches. This CDR3 has 14 residues. CDR3 in DNA: TGTGCCAGCAGCCTCTCCGGGACAGGGGACGAGCAGTACTTC. It translates to CASSLSGTGDEQYF.

Only one count was recorded for this clone. The chain employs TRBV11-2 and TRBJ1-4; 11 bases are a match to TRBD1. Trimming took 5 bases from V and 7 from J; bases not matched to a gene: 9. The CDR3 covers 16 residues. CDR1 is SGHAT, CDR2 FQNNGV, per germline. DNA for the CDR3: TGTGCCAGCAGCCCTGGGACAGGGGGTATGAGTGAAAAACTGTTTTTT. As protein: CASSPGTGGMSEKLFF.